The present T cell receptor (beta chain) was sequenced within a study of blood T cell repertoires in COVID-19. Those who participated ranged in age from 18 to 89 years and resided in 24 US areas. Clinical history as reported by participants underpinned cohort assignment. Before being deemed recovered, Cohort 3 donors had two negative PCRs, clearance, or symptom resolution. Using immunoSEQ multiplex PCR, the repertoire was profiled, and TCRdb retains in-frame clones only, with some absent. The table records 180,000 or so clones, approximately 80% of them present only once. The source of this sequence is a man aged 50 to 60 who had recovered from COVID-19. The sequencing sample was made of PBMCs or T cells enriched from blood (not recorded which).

The CDR3 nucleotides read TGCGCCAGCAGCTTGTTAGGGGGCTCTGGAAACACCATATATTTT. This sequence encodes CASSLLGGSGNTIYF. V and J are TRBV5-1 and TRBJ1-3; TRBD1 might be the D (6 bases). The CDR3 is 15 residues long. Trimming stripped 1 base from V and 0 bases from J, with 8 bases between. The germline gives CDR1 SGHRS, CDR2 YFSETQ.